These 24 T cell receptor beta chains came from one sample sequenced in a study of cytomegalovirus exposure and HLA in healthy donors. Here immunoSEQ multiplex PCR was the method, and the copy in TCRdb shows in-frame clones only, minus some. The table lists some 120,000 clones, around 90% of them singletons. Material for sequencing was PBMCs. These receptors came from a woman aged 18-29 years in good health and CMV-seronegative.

CDR3 protein: CASSSINSYEQYF. CDR3 DNA: TGTGCCAGCAGTTCCATCAACTCCTACGAGCAGTACTTC. The rearrangement joins TRBV27 to TRBJ2-7; D remains ambiguous. V shed 4 bases and J shed 0 bases, with 7 bases lying between them. The germline V gene encodes CDR1 MNHEY and CDR2 SMNVEV (reference sequence). The CDR3 is 13 residues long.

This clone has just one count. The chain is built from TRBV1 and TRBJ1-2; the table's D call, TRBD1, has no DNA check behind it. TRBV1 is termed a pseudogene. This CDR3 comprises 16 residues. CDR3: CTSSQAWAGDRIGYTF. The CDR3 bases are TGCACCAGCAGCCAAGCGTGGGCAGGGGATAGAATTGGCTACACCTTC.

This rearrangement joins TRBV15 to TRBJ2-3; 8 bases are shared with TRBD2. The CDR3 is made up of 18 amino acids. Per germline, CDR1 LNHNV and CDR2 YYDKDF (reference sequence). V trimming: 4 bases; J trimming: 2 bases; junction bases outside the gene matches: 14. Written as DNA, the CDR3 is TGTGCCACCAGCATATCCGGGACTAGGAGATTCCTCACAGATACGCAGTATTTT. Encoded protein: CATSISGTRRFLTDTQYF.

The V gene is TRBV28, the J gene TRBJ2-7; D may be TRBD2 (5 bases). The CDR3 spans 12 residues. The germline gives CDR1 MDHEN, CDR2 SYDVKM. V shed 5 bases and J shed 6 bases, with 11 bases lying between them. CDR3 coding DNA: TGTGCCAGCAGTCCACCGGGGTCCGAGCAGTACTTC. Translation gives CASSPPGSEQYF.

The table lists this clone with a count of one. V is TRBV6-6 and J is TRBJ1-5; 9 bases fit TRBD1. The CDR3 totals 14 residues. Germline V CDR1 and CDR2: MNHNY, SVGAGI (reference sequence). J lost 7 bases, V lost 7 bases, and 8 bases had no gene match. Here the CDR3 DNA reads TGTGCCAGCACAAAGACAGGGGGTGAACAGCCCCAGCATTTT. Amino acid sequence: CASTKTGGEQPQHF.

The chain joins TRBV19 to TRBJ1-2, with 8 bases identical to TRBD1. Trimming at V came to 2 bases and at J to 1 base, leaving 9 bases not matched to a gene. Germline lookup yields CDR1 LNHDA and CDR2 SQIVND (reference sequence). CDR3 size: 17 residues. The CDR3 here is CASSIRQGRLDNYGYTF. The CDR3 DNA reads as TGTGCCAGTAGTATACGACAGGGGCGCCTTGATAACTATGGCTACACCTTC. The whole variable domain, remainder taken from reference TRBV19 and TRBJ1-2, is DGGITQSPKYLFRKEGQNVTLSCEQNLNHDAMYWYRQDPGQGLRLIYYSQIVNDFQKGDIAEGYSVSREKKESFPLTVTSAQKNPTAFYLCASSIRQGRLDNYGYTFGSGTRLTVV.

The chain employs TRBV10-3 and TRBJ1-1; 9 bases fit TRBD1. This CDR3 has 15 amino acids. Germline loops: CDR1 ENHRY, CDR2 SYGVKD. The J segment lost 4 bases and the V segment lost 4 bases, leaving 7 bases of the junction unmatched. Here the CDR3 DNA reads TGTGCCATCAGTGCCGGGACAGGGTGGGGCACTGAAGCTTTCTTT. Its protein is CAISAGTGWGTEAFF.

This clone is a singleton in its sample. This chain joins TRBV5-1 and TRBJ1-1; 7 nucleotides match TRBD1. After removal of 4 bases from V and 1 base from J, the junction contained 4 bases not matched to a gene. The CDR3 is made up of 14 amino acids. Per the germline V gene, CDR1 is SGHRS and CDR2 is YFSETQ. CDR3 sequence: CASSANRGNTEAFF. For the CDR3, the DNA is TGCGCCAGCAGCGCAAACAGGGGGAACACTGAAGCTTTCTTT.

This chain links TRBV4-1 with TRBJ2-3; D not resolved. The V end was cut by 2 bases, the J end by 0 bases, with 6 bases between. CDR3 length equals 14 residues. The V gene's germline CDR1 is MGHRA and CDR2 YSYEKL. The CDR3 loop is CASSQLASTDTQYF. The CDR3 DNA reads TGCGCCAGCAGCCAACTGGCTAGCACAGATACGCAGTATTTT.

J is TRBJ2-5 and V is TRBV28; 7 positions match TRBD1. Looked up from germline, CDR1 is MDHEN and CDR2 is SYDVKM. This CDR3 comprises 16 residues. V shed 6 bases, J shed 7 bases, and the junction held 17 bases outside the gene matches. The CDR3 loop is CASSHLAGTASRTQYF. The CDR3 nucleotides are TGTGCCAGCAGCCATCTTGCCGGGACAGCCTCAAGGACCCAGTACTTC.

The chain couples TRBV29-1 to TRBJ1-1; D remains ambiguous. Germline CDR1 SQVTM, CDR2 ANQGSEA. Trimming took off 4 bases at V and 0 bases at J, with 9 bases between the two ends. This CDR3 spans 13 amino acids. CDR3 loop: CSVGSGMNTEAFF. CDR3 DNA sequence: TGCAGCGTTGGGAGTGGCATGAACACTGAAGCTTTCTTT.

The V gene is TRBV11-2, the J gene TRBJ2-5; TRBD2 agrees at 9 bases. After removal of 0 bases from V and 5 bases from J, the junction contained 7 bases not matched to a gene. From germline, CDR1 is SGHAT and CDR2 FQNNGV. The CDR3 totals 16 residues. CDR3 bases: TGTGCCAGCAGCTTAGATAGCGGGAGAAGTGAGGAGACCCAGTACTTC. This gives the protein CASSLDSGRSEETQYF. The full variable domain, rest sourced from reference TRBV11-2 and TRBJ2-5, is EAGVAQSPRYKIIEKRQSVAFWCNPISGHATLYWYQQILGQGPKLLIQFQNNGVVDDSQLPKDRFSAERLKGVDSTLKIQPAKLEDSAVYLCASSLDSGRSEETQYFGPGTRLLVL.

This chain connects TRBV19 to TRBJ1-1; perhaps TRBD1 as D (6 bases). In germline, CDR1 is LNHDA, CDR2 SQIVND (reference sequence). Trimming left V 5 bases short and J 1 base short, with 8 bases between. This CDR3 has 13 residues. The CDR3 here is CASSPGENTEAFF. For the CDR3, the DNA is TGTGCCAGTAGTCCAGGGGAGAACACTGAAGCTTTCTTT.

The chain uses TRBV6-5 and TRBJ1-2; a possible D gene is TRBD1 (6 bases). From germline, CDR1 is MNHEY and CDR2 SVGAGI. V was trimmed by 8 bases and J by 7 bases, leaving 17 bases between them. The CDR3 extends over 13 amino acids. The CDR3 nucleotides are TGTGCCAGCCTAAGGGGCAGGGGATCTGGCTACACCTTC. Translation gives CASLRGRGSGYTF.

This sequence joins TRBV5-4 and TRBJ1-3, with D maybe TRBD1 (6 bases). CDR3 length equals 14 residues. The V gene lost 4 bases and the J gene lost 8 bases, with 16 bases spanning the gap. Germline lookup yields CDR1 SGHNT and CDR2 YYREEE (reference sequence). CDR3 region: CASSPNRVWDTIYF. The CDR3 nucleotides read TGTGCCAGCAGCCCCAACAGGGTCTGGGACACCATATATTTT.

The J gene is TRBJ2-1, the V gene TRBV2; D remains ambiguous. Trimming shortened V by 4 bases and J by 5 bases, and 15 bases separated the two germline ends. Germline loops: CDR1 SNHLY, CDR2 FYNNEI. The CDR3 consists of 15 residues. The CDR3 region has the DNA TGTGCCAGCAGTGGACTCTCCGGTCGACACAATGAGCAGTTCTTC. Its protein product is CASSGLSGRHNEQFF.

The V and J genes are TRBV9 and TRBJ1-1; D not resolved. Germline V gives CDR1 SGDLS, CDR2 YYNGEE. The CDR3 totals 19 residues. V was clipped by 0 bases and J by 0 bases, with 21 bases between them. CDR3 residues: CASSVATHVGRIVNTEAFF. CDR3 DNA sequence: TGTGCCAGCAGCGTAGCTACTCATGTGGGCAGAATAGTGAACACTGAAGCTTTCTTT.

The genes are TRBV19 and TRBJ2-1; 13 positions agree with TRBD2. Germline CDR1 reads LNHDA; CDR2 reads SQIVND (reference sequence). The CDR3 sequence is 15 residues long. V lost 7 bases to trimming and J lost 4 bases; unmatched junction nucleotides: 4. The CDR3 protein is CASKRLAGGYNEQFF. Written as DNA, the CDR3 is TGTGCCAGTAAGAGACTAGCGGGAGGATACAATGAGCAGTTCTTC.

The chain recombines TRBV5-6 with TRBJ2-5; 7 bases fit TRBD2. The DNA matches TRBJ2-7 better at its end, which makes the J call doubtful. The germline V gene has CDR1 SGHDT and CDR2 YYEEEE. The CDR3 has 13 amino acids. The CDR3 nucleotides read TGTGCCAGCAGCTGGGGGACTACCTACGAGCAGTACTTC. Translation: CASSWGTTYEQYF.

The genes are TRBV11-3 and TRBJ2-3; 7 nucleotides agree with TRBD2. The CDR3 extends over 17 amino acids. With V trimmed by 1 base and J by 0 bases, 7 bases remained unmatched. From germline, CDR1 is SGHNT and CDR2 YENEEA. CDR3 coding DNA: TGTGCCAGCAGCTTAGGGATATCTAGCGGTAGCACAGATACGCAGTATTTT. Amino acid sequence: CASSLGISSGSTDTQYF.

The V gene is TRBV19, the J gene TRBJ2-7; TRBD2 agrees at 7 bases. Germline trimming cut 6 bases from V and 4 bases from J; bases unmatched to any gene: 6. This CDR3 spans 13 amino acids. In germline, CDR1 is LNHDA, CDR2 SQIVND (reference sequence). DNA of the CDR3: TGTGCCAGTAGCCCCGGGAGGTTGTACGAGCAGTACTTC. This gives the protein CASSPGRLYEQYF. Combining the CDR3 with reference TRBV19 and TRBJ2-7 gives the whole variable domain DGGITQSPKYLFRKEGQNVTLSCEQNLNHDAMYWYRQDPGQGLRLIYYSQIVNDFQKGDIAEGYSVSREKKESFPLTVTSAQKNPTAFYLCASSPGRLYEQYFGPGTRLTVT.

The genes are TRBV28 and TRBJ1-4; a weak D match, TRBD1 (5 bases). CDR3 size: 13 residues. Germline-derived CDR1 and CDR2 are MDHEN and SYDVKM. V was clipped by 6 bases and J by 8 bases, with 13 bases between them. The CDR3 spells CASSLAGNEKLFF. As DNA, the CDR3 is TGTGCCAGCAGCTTGGCAGGGAACGAAAAACTGTTTTTT.

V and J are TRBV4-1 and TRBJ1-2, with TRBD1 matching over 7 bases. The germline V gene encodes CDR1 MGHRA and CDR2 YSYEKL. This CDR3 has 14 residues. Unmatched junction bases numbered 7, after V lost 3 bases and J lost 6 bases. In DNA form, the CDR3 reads TGCGCCAGCAGCCAGAACCTACAGGGGAATGGCTACACCTTC. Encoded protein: CASSQNLQGNGYTF.

CDR3 sequence reads: CASSALVASETQYF. The CDR3 coding sequence is TGTGCCAGCAGTGCCCTAGTGGCCAGCGAGACCCAGTACTTC. V gene TRBV6-1 combines with J gene TRBJ2-5, with unresolved D. The CDR3 runs 14 residues. In germline, CDR1 is MNHNS, CDR2 SASEGT. With 4 bases removed from V and 5 bases from J, the gap between germline ends came to 14 bases.